The 30 T cell receptor beta chains below were found in one sample sequenced in a study of memory CD4+ T cells and cytomegalovirus serostatus. The sort gate was single viable CD3+CD4+CD8-CD45RO+ cells for memory CD4+ T cells. Clones were read by immunoSEQ multiplex PCR, and TCRdb kept only the in-frame ones, dropping some. This sample has over 65,000 clones; roughly three quarters occur once, and the top ten carry about 4.5%. The sequencing sample was made of memory CD4+ T cells from blood. The receptors here all came from an adult in good health and CMV-seropositive.

The V gene is TRBV28, the J gene TRBJ1-4, with 9 bases that match TRBD1. The CDR3 has 16 amino acids. V lost 5 bases and J lost 6; bases outside the gene matches: 10. The germline V gene encodes CDR1 MDHEN and CDR2 SYDVKM. The CDR3 nucleotides are TGTGCCAGCAGTCCCGGGGGACAGGGTACTGATGAAAAACTGTTTTTT. Its translation is CASSPGGQGTDEKLFF.

The chain has TRBV6-1 and TRBJ1-1, with TRBD1 identical over 7 bases. Trimming cost V 3 bases and J 5 bases; bases outside gene matches: 6. Germline CDR1 reads MNHNS; CDR2 reads SASEGT. This CDR3 has 14 residues. The CDR3 reads CASSERQGGTEAFF. CDR3 nucleotide sequence: TGTGCCAGCAGTGAGAGACAGGGTGGGACTGAAGCTTTCTTT.

This chain uses TRBV4-2 with TRBJ2-3; weak D call: TRBD1 (5 bases). CDR1 and CDR2 from the germline V gene are LGHNA and YNFKEQ. The CDR3 runs 15 residues. V was pared by 0 bases and J by 6 bases, with 13 bases between. The DNA of the CDR3 is TGTGCCAGCAGCCAAGAGGGGCGTGAATACGATACGCAGTATTTT. Its translation: CASSQEGREYDTQYF.

Here the CDR3 DNA reads TGCAGCGTTCGGGGGGGAGGGATGAACACTGAAGCTTTCTTT. Its translation: CSVRGGGMNTEAFF. The rearrangement joins TRBV29-1 to TRBJ1-1; weak D call: TRBD1 (5 bases). This CDR3 spans 14 amino acids. Looked up from germline, CDR1 is SQVTM and CDR2 is ANQGSEA. V gave up 5 bases and J gave up 0 bases, with 13 bases separating them.

This clone was observed a few times. The gene calls are TRBV7-8 and TRBJ1-4; possibly TRBD1 for D (5 bases). Germline V lookup: CDR1 SGHVS, CDR2 FQNEAQ. The CDR3 is made up of 14 amino acids. Between the trimmed V and J ends, which lost 6 bases and 4 bases, there was a span of 12 bases. Here the CDR3 reads CASRATEINEKLFF. As DNA, the CDR3 is TGTGCCAGCAGGGCGACAGAGATTAATGAAAAACTGTTTTTT.

This clone was picked up one time. The chain recombines TRBV7-9 with TRBJ2-1, with D possibly TRBD2 on 5 matching bases. Trimming pared 0 bases from V and 5 bases from J, leaving 5 bases between. CDR3 length: 13 amino acids. The V gene's germline CDR1 is SEHNR and CDR2 FQNEAQ (reference sequence). CDR3 region: CASSLAGNNEQFF. As DNA, the CDR3 is TGTGCCAGCAGCTTAGCCGGGAACAATGAGCAGTTCTTC. The entire variable domain, with the rest obtained from reference TRBV7-9 and TRBJ2-1, is as follows: DTGVSQNPRHKITKRGQNVTFRCDPISEHNRLYWYRQTLGQGPEFLTYFQNEAQLEKSRLLSDRFSAERPKGSFSTLEIQRTEQGDSAMYLCASSLAGNNEQFFGPGTRLTVL.

The chain combines TRBV11-1 with TRBJ2-1; TRBD2 matches at 12 bases. The CDR3 is 18 amino acids. Trimming took 5 bases from V and 0 from J; bases not matched to a gene: 8. Germline V gene lookup returns CDR1 SGHAT and CDR2 FQDESV (reference sequence). CDR3 sequence (DNA): TGTGCCAGCAGCCGCGGGACTAGCGGGCTCCCCTCCTACAATGAGCAGTTCTTC. Residues: CASSRGTSGLPSYNEQFF. The full variable domain, rest sourced from reference TRBV11-1 and TRBJ2-1, is EAEVAQSPRYKITEKSQAVAFWCDPISGHATLYWYRQILGQGPELLVQFQDESVVDDSQLPKDRFSAERLKGVDSTLKIQPAELGDSAMYLCASSRGTSGLPSYNEQFFGPGTRLTVL.

V gene TRBV6-5 combines with J gene TRBJ1-1; D is uncertain. The CDR3 sequence is 13 residues long. Per the germline V gene, CDR1 is MNHEY and CDR2 is SVGAGI. Trimming removed 6 bases at V and 3 bases at J, with 11 bases between. The CDR3 DNA reads TGTGCCAGCAGATTTTACCGGGACACTGAAGCTTTCTTT. It specifies CASRFYRDTEAFF.

In DNA form, the CDR3 reads TGTGCCAGCAGAGGAGGCTCCTACGAGCAGTACTTC. It is translated as CASRGGSYEQYF. The chain joins TRBV7-2 to TRBJ2-7; a possible D gene is TRBD2 (5 bases). Trimming took off 6 bases at V and 0 bases at J, with 6 bases between the two ends. Looked up from germline, CDR1 is SGHTA and CDR2 is FQGNSA. The CDR3 loop spans 12 amino acids.

The chain couples TRBV5-6 to TRBJ1-4; D might be TRBD1 (5 bases). CDR3 length: 14 residues. With 6 bases removed from V and 3 bases from J, the gap between germline ends came to 12 bases. Germline V gene data show CDR1 as SGHDT and CDR2 as YYEEEE. The DNA of the CDR3 is TGTGCCAGCAAGAGAGGAGGGGCTAATGAAAAACTGTTTTTT. Protein sequence: CASKRGGANEKLFF.

The V and J genes are TRBV9 and TRBJ2-7; D might be TRBD1 (6 bases). This CDR3 region has 13 residues. Germline assignment: CDR1 SGDLS and CDR2 YYNGEE. The V end lost 3 bases, the J end lost 5 bases, and 12 bases lay between the germline ends. The CDR3 region has the DNA TGTGCCAGCAGCGCCAATACAGGGAACGAGCAGTACTTC. Protein: CASSANTGNEQYF.

This chain joins TRBV29-1 and TRBJ1-3; D ambiguous. This CDR3 region has 13 residues. Trimming stripped 5 bases from V and 0 bases from J, with 8 bases between. Germline V CDR1 and CDR2: SQVTM, ANQGSEA. This chain's CDR3 is CSVSRNSGNTIYF. CDR3 bases: TGCAGCGTTTCAAGAAACTCTGGAAACACCATATATTTT.

The V call is TRBV5-6, the J call TRBJ2-7, with D hard to call. V lost 7 bases to trimming and J lost 2 bases, with 13 bases between them. Germline V gene sequence: CDR1 SGHDT, CDR2 YYEEEE. The CDR3 is 13 residues long. The CDR3: CASRPRLTYEQYF. The CDR3 nucleotides read TGTGCCAGCCGCCCCAGGCTAACCTACGAGCAGTACTTC.

V usage is TRBV29-1 and J usage is TRBJ2-3, with 11 bases that match TRBD2. Losses at the gene ends were 4 bases for V and 3 bases for J; bases not matched to a gene: 6. Germline CDR1 is SQVTM and CDR2 is ANQGSEA. The CDR3 consists of 15 residues. This chain's CDR3 is CSVAGLAAFTDTQYF. CDR3 in DNA: TGCAGCGTTGCGGGACTAGCGGCTTTTACAGATACGCAGTATTTT.

This chain joins TRBV10-3 and TRBJ1-1, with 7 bases identical to TRBD1. CDR3 size: 12 residues. CDR1 ENHRY and CDR2 SYGVKD come from the germline V gene. V lost 6 bases, J lost 6 bases, and 4 bases stayed unmatched. CDR3 DNA: TGTGCCATCAGGGGACAGACCCCTGAAGCTTTCTTT. This codes for CAIRGQTPEAFF.

A few counts support this clone. The chain carries TRBV7-3 and TRBJ1-6, with a possible D match to TRBD1 (5 bases). The CDR3 covers 12 residues. V lost 5 bases and J 7 bases, leaving 6 bases between the germline ends. CDR1 SGHTA and CDR2 FQGTGA come from the germline V gene. CDR3 protein: CASSNRNSPLHF. CDR3 coding DNA: TGTGCCAGCAGCAACAGGAATTCACCCCTCCACTTT.

The V gene is TRBV7-8, the J gene TRBJ1-5; no clear D. The V gene lost 9 bases and the J gene lost 7 bases, with 16 bases spanning the gap. CDR1 SGHVS and CDR2 FQNEAQ come from the germline V gene. This CDR3 contains 13 residues. The CDR3 region has the DNA TGTGCCAGTCAGTGGCGGCCAGAACAGCCCCAGCATTTT. Protein sequence: CASQWRPEQPQHF.

The chain couples TRBV27 to TRBJ2-7; D may correspond to TRBD1 or TRBD2 (5 bases each). This CDR3 spans 13 amino acids. Trimming cost V 6 bases and J 5 bases, with 14 bases left between them. Germline loops: CDR1 MNHEY, CDR2 SMNVEV (reference sequence). The CDR3 coding sequence is TGTGCCAGCAGGGGGTGGGGGAGCAACGAGCAGTACTTC. Its protein is CASRGWGSNEQYF.

The chain uses TRBV7-2 and TRBJ1-2; D unresolved. CDR3 length equals 15 residues. Germline CDR1 and CDR2: SGHTA and FQGNSA. V lost 0 bases, J lost 2 bases, and 10 bases lay in between. The CDR3 region has the DNA TGTGCCAGCAGCTTAGCGTCAGGAGGGAACTATGGCTACACCTTC. Its protein product is CASSLASGGNYGYTF.

This clone occurred a few times. This sequence joins TRBV4-1 and TRBJ1-1; TRBD1 aligns across 9 bases. Germline V lookup: CDR1 MGHRA, CDR2 YSYEKL. V shed 4 bases and J 4 bases; nucleotides not matched to a gene: 7. This CDR3 is built from 15 residues. CDR3 residues: CASSRTTGGVTEAFF. CDR3 bases: TGCGCCAGCAGCCGGACCACAGGGGGCGTCACTGAAGCTTTCTTT.

This chain connects TRBV11-2 to TRBJ1-1; possible D gene TRBD1, 6 bases. CDR1 is SGHAT, CDR2 FQNNGV, per germline. Between the trimmed V and J ends, which lost 6 bases and 9 bases, there was a span of 17 bases. The CDR3 has 13 amino acids. CDR3 loop: CASRAITGNKAFF. Here the CDR3 DNA reads TGTGCCAGCAGAGCGATTACAGGGAATAAAGCTTTCTTT.

This chain connects TRBV6-1 to TRBJ2-7; no firm D call. In germline, CDR1 is MNHNS, CDR2 SASEGT. V lost 8 bases, J lost 5 bases, and 16 bases lay in between. This CDR3 has 13 amino acids. The CDR3 sequence: CASLYDPGDEQYF. Here the CDR3 DNA reads TGTGCCAGCCTTTACGACCCAGGCGACGAGCAGTACTTC.

This chain connects TRBV5-4 to TRBJ2-1; D remains ambiguous. CDR1 SGHNT and CDR2 YYREEE come from the germline V gene (reference sequence). The germline V and J ends were trimmed by 4 bases and 4 bases, with 15 bases remaining between them. The CDR3 spans 15 residues. The CDR3 spells CASSAVPDQYNEQFF. CDR3 coding DNA: TGTGCCAGCAGCGCTGTTCCCGATCAGTACAATGAGCAGTTCTTC. The complete variable domain, with remaining parts taken from reference TRBV5-4 and TRBJ2-1, reads ETGVTQSPTHLIKTRGQQVTLRCSSQSGHNTVSWYQQALGQGPQFIFQYYREEENGRGNFPPRFSGLQFPNYSSELNVNALELDDSALYLCASSAVPDQYNEQFFGPGTRLTVL.

The V gene is TRBV14, the J gene TRBJ2-5; D is ambiguous. The germline V and J ends were trimmed by 0 bases and 2 bases, with 7 bases remaining between them. CDR3 length: 14 amino acids. From germline, CDR1 is SGHDN and CDR2 FVKESK. CDR3: CASSQDLGQETQYF. CDR3 coding DNA: TGTGCCAGCAGCCAAGATCTAGGGCAAGAGACCCAGTACTTC.

The genes are TRBV9 and TRBJ1-3, with unresolved D. The CDR3 sequence is 15 residues long. Trimming stripped 1 base from V and 1 base from J, with 9 bases between. Germline V gene lookup returns CDR1 SGDLS and CDR2 YYNGEE. The CDR3 DNA follows: TGTGCCAGCAGCGTACTCCCGGGGTCTGGAAACACCATATATTTT. This sequence encodes CASSVLPGSGNTIYF.

The rearrangement joins TRBV5-1 to TRBJ2-7; no reliable D call. The CDR3 contains 15 residues. V gave up 0 bases and J gave up 2 bases, with 12 bases separating them. Germline V lookup: CDR1 SGHRS, CDR2 YFSETQ. As DNA, the CDR3 is TGCGCCAGCAGCTTGGGCGGATTAGCCCCCTACGAGCAGTACTTC. Residues: CASSLGGLAPYEQYF.

On this clone: A junction boundary mismatches the germline segment, possibly from a read error. This chain connects TRBV7-9 to TRBJ1-1; 7 bases agree with TRBD1. CDR1 and CDR2 from the germline V gene are SEHNR and FQNEAQ (reference sequence). The CDR3 runs 14 residues. CDR3 region: CASTLQGFDTEAFF. The CDR3 bases are TGTGCCAGCACCTTACAGGGGTTTGACACTGAAGCTTTCTTT. The full variable domain, rest sourced from reference TRBV7-9 and TRBJ1-1, is DTGVSQNPRHKITKRGQNVTFRCDPISEHNRLYWYRQTLGQGPEFLTYFQNEAQLEKSRLLSDRFSAERPKGSFSTLEIQRTEQGDSAMYLCASTLQGFDTEAFFGQGTRLTVV.

In its sample, this clone was seen a few times. The chain joins TRBV19 to TRBJ1-2; a weak D match, TRBD1 (5 bases). The CDR3 contains 12 residues. The V end lost 10 bases, the J end lost 3 bases, and 12 bases lay between the germline ends. The germline V gene has CDR1 LNHDA and CDR2 SQIVND (reference sequence). The CDR3 region has the DNA TGTGCCACCCTAGACAGCTACTATGGCTACACCTTC. It specifies CATLDSYYGYTF.

The CDR3 spells CASNDRGVNYGYTF. The CDR3 DNA follows: TGTGCCAGCAATGACAGGGGAGTCAACTATGGCTACACCTTC. The gene calls are TRBV5-6 and TRBJ1-2; 8 nucleotides line up with TRBD1. This CDR3 region has 14 residues. V trimming: 6 bases; J trimming: 2 bases; junction bases outside the gene matches: 6. Germline CDR1 reads SGHDT; CDR2 reads YYEEEE.

The chain joins TRBV5-6 to TRBJ2-5, with TRBD1 matching 9 bases. From germline, CDR1 is SGHDT and CDR2 YYEEEE. CDR3 length: 15 residues. J gave up 2 bases and V 3 bases, and 5 bases lay outside the gene matches. CDR3 sequence: CASSSPGQGQETQYF. CDR3 DNA sequence: TGTGCCAGCAGCTCCCCGGGACAGGGACAAGAGACCCAGTACTTC.